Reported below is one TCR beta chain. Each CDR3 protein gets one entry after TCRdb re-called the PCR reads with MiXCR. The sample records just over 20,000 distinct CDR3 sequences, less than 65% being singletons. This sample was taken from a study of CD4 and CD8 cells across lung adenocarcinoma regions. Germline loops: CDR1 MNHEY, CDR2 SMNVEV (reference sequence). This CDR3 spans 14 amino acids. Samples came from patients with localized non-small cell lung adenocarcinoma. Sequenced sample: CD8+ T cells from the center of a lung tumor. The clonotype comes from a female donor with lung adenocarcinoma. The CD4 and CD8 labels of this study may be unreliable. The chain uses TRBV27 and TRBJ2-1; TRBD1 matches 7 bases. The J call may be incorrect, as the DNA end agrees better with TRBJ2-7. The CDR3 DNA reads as TGTGCCAGCACCCCCTCGACAGGGCCCTACGAGCAGTACTTC. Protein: CASTPSTGPYEQYF.